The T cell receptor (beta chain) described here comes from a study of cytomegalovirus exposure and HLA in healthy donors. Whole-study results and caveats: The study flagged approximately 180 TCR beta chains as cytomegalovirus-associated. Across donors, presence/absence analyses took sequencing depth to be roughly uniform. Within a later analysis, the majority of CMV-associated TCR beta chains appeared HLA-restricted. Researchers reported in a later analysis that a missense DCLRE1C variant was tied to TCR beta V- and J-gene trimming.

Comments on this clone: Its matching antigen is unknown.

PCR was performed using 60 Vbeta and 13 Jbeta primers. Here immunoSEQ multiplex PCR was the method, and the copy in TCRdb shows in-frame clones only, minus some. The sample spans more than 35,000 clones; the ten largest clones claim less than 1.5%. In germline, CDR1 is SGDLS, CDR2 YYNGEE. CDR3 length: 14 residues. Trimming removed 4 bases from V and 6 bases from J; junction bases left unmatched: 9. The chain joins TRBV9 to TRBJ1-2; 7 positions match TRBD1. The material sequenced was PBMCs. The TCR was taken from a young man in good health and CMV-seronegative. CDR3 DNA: TGTGCCAGCAGCCCCCCACAGGGGCGGAATGGCTACACCTTC. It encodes CASSPPQGRNGYTF.